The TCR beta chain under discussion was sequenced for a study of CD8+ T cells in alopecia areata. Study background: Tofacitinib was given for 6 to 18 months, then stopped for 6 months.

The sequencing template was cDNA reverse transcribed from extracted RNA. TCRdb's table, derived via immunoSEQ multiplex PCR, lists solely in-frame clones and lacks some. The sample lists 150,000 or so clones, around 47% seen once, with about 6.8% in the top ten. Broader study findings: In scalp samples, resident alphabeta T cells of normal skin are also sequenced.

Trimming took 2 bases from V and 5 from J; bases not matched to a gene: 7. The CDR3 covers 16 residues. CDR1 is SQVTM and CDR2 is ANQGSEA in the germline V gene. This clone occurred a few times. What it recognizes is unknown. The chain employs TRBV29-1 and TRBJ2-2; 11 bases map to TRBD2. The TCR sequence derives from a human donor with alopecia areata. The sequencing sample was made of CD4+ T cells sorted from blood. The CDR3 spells CSVEPVSGRGTGELFF. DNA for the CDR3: TGCAGCGTTGAACCGGTTAGCGGGAGGGGTACCGGGGAGCTGTTTTTT.